Listed here are 14 T cell receptor beta chains from one sample, sequenced in a study of memory CD4+ T cells and cytomegalovirus serostatus (dated by TCRdb to about 2019). The method was the immunoSEQ multiplex PCR assay. TCRdb took this table from immuneACCESS and kept in-frame rearrangements with V and J called. Such tables lack part of the clones; where checked against another copy, unresolved V genes explain under half of the gap, and the rest is unexplained. The sample contains 56,000 or so clones, around 82% of them found a single time. The ten most abundant clones make up less than 0.6% of the sample. A FACSAria II was used to sort memory CD4+ T cells, defined as single viable CD3+CD4+CD8-CD45RO+ cells. The sequenced material came from memory CD4+ T cells from blood. These receptors were obtained from an adult in good health and CMV-seronegative. Some clones in this sample may be carry-over from other donors' samples.

The chain uses TRBV7-6 and TRBJ1-6; 7 nucleotides match TRBD1. The length of the CDR3 is 19 residues. CDR1 is SGHVS and CDR2 is FNYEAQ in the germline V gene. V shed 4 bases, J shed 0 bases, and the junction held 12 bases outside the gene matches. This CDR3 reads CASSWRQGDRSSYNSPLHF. The CDR3 coding sequence is TGTGCCAGCAGCTGGAGGCAGGGGGATCGAAGCTCCTATAATTCACCCCTCCACTTT.

The genes are TRBV5-1 and TRBJ1-2; D is unclear. Germline lookup yields CDR1 SGHRS and CDR2 YFSETQ. The CDR3 extends over 14 amino acids. Trimming pared 4 bases from V and 3 bases from J, leaving 13 bases between. For the CDR3, the DNA is TGCGCCAGCAGCCCTACACCTACGGACTATGGCTACACCTTC. This encodes CASSPTPTDYGYTF.

This clone was seen only a few times. The chain uses TRBV7-9 and TRBJ1-1; perhaps TRBD1 as D (5 bases). Between the trimmed V and J ends, which lost 4 bases and 0 bases, there was a span of 12 bases. This CDR3 spans 15 amino acids. Germline assignment: CDR1 SEHNR and CDR2 FQNEAQ (reference sequence). The DNA for the CDR3 is TGTGCCAGCAGCTACTCCGGGACGGTGAACACTGAAGCTTTCTTT. Amino acid sequence: CASSYSGTVNTEAFF.

This chain connects TRBV10-1 to TRBJ1-6; tentative D call: TRBD1 (6 bases). Per germline, CDR1 WNHNN and CDR2 SYGVQD (reference sequence). The CDR3 sequence is 13 residues long. Trimming took 5 bases from V and 7 from J, leaving 9 bases between them. The CDR3 is CASSIGQNSPLHF. The DNA of the CDR3 is TGCGCCAGCAGTATAGGACAGAATTCACCCCTCCACTTT.

Only one count was recorded for this clone. The chain recombines TRBV18 with TRBJ2-7; perhaps TRBD2 as D (6 bases). The ends were cut back, 4 bases at V and 5 bases at J, with 24 bases in the middle. Germline V gene lookup returns CDR1 KGHSH and CDR2 LQKENI. The CDR3 is made up of 17 amino acids. The CDR3 here is CASSRGVSLAWKDEQYF. The CDR3 DNA is TGTGCCAGCTCACGAGGTGTTTCGCTAGCGTGGAAGGACGAGCAGTACTTC. Together with reference TRBV18 and TRBJ2-7, the CDR3 gives the full variable domain: NAGVMQNPRHLVRRRGQEARLRCSPMKGHSHVYWYRQLPEEGLKFMVYLQKENIIDESGMPKERFSAEFPKEGPSILRIQQVVRGDSAAYFCASSRGVSLAWKDEQYFGPGTRLTVT.

This rearrangement joins TRBV7-3 to TRBJ1-1; D might be TRBD1 (5 bases). The V and J ends lost 2 bases and 2 bases respectively, with 6 bases between them. CDR1 SGHTA and CDR2 FQGTGA come from the germline V gene. This CDR3 has 13 residues. The CDR3 DNA follows: TGTGCCAGCAGCTTAGGGGACAACACTGAAGCTTTCTTT. Translated: CASSLGDNTEAFF.

The chain uses TRBV11-2 and TRBJ1-1; D gene ambiguous. CDR1 and CDR2 from the germline V gene are SGHAT and FQNNGV. There are 13 residues in the CDR3. V shed 0 bases and J shed 5 bases, with 7 bases lying between them. The CDR3 DNA reads TGTGCCAGCAGCTTAGATATACAGACTGAAGCTTTCTTT. Translation: CASSLDIQTEAFF.

The V and J genes are TRBV5-6 and TRBJ1-2; tentatively, D is TRBD1 (6 bases). Per germline, CDR1 SGHDT and CDR2 YYEEEE. The CDR3 has 14 residues. V lost 2 bases, J lost 7 bases, and 15 bases lay in between. CDR3 protein: CASSFYRVLSGYTF. CDR3 DNA: TGTGCCAGCAGCTTTTACAGGGTGCTCAGTGGCTACACCTTC.

The chain has TRBV6-6 and TRBJ2-7; 9 bases fit TRBD1. Germline values: CDR1 MNHNY, CDR2 SVGAGI (reference sequence). J gave up 4 bases and V 6 bases, and 7 bases lay outside the gene matches. The CDR3 covers 14 residues. The CDR3 reads CASSDGTGRYEQYF. CDR3 DNA: TGTGCCAGCAGCGATGGGACAGGGCGATACGAGCAGTACTTC.

This rearrangement joins TRBV27 to TRBJ1-1; D is unclear. The V gene's germline CDR1 is MNHEY and CDR2 SMNVEV (reference sequence). The CDR3 runs 15 residues. V lost 5 bases and J 0 bases, leaving 13 bases between the germline ends. The CDR3 spells CASSPRRIVNTEAFF. The CDR3 DNA reads as TGTGCCAGCAGTCCGCGACGGATCGTGAACACTGAAGCTTTCTTT.

This chain links TRBV21-1 with TRBJ1-1; the table's D gene call, TRBD1, was not cross checked with the DNA. TRBV21-1 is a recognized pseudogene. The CDR3 is 18 amino acids. CDR3 bases: TGTGCCAGCAGCAATCAATTCCGGGACAGGGGTATAAACACTGAAGCTTTCTTT. Translation gives CASSNQFRDRGINTEAFF.

The V call is TRBV7-6, the J call TRBJ2-1; the D gene is possibly TRBD1 (5 bases). The CDR3 is 15 residues long. Germline V gene lookup returns CDR1 SGHVS and CDR2 FNYEAQ. V lost 5 bases, J lost 4 bases, and 15 bases lay in between. CDR3 region: CASSGYRRQYNEQFF. The CDR3 bases are TGTGCCAGCAGCGGGTACAGGCGGCAGTACAATGAGCAGTTCTTC.

V is TRBV28 and J is TRBJ2-3, with TRBD2 matching 8 bases. This CDR3 comprises 18 residues. Germline V gene lookup returns CDR1 MDHEN and CDR2 SYDVKM. V lost 1 base and J lost 2; bases outside the gene matches: 11. This CDR3 reads CASSLSPGLGDLTDTQYF. The CDR3 nucleotides read TGTGCCAGCAGTTTATCTCCGGGACTAGGGGACCTCACAGATACGCAGTATTTT.

This clone was counted between two and nine times. This rearrangement joins TRBV4-3 to TRBJ1-5; the D is unclear. Trimming removed 0 bases from V and 6 bases from J, with 12 bases in between. The CDR3 is 15 residues long. Germline CDR1 is LGHNA and CDR2 is YSLEER. CDR3 DNA: TGCGCCAGCAGCCAAGAGGATCGTGGAGGTCAGCCCCAGCATTTT. Its translation is CASSQEDRGGQPQHF.